Listed here is a single T cell receptor (beta chain). This sample is part of a study of blood T cell repertoires in COVID-19. Participants, about 18 to 89 years old, spanned 24 US areas. In assigning cohorts, the study relied on participant-reported clinical history. The protocol was immunoSEQ multiplex PCR, while the TCRdb copy is restricted to in-frame clones and leaves out a portion. Here the sample spans under 300,000 clones, roughly 85% being singletons. This CDR3 region has 15 residues. Looked up from germline, CDR1 is MNHEY and CDR2 is SMNVEV (reference sequence). V lost 8 bases to trimming and J lost 7 bases; unmatched junction nucleotides: 14.

The sample taken for sequencing was PBMCs or T cells enriched from blood (not recorded which). J is TRBJ1-1 and V is TRBV27, with 9 bases matching TRBD1. The TCR sequence derives from a woman aged 50 to 60 who had recovered from COVID-19. For the CDR3, the DNA is TGTGCCAGCCGCTACCCGACAGGGGGAACAGGTGAAGCTTTCTTT. Protein: CASRYPTGGTGEAFF.